This record concerns one TCR beta chain sequence. The V gene's germline CDR1 is MGHRA and CDR2 YSYEKL. Trimming stripped 6 bases from V and 7 bases from J, with 25 bases between. This CDR3 comprises 17 residues. This entry comes from a study of blood T cell repertoires in COVID-19. Study-wide background: The samples span acute and convalescent COVID-19 from the United States, Italy and Spain.

Measured with immunoSEQ multiplex PCR; TCRdb has only the in-frame clones, and not every one. The repertoire includes 150,000 to 200,000 clones, 80% to 90% of them detected once, and roughly 9% sits in the top ten. The study drew participants aged about 18 to 95 years from approximately 25 US areas. Each participant's cohort was designated according to participant-reported clinical history. The chain links TRBV4-1 to TRBJ2-1; D uncertain. The sequence came from a woman aged 18-29 years who had recovered from COVID-19. Sequencing was performed on PBMCs or T cells enriched from blood (not recorded which). The DNA of the CDR3 is TGCGCCAGCAGTCCCGGTCCCCTATCGCCGGGTTGGAATGAGCAGTTCTTC. Its protein is CASSPGPLSPGWNEQFF.